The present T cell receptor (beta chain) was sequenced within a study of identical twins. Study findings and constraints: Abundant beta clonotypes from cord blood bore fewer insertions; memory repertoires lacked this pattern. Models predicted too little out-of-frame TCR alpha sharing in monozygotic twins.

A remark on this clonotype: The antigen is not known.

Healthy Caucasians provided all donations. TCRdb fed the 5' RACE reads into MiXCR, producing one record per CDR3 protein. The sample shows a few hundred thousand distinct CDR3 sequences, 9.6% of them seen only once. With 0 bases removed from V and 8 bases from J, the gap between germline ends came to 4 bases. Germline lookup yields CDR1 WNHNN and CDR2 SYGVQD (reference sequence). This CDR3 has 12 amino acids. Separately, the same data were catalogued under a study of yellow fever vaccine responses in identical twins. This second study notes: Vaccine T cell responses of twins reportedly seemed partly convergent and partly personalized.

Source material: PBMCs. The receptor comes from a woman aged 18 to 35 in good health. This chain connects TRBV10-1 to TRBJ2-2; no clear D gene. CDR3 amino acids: CASSESRGELFF. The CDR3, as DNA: TGCGCCAGCAGTGAGTCAAGAGGGGAGCTGTTTTTT.